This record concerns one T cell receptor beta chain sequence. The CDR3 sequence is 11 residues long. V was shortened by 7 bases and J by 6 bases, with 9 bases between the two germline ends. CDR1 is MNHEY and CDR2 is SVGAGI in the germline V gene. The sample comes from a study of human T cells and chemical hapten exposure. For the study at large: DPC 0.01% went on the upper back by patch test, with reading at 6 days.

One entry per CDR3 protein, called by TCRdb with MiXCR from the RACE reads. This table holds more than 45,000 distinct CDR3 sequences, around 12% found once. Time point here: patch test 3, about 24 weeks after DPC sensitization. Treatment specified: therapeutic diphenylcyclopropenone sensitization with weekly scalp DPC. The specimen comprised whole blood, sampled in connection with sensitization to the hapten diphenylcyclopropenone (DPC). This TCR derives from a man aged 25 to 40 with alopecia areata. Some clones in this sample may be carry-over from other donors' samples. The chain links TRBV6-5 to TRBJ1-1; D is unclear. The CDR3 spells CASISGAEAFF. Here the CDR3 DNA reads TGTGCCAGCATTAGTGGCGCTGAAGCTTTCTTT.